The TCR beta chain described here comes from a study of blood T cell repertoires in COVID-19. Across the study: The analysed material was cDNA or gDNA that came from T cells, B-cell-depleted T cells, or PBMCs.

Sequencing was performed with immunoSEQ multiplex PCR; in TCRdb, only in-frame clones are kept and a portion is missing. The sample lists around 260,000 clones, roughly 90% occurring once. This sequence originates from a woman aged 40 to 49 who had recovered from COVID-19. Sequenced input: peripheral blood.

The CDR3 DNA is TGTGCCAGTAGTCCCCCCGGACAGTTGCCAGATACGCAGTATTTT. Translating gives CASSPPGQLPDTQYF. The V and J genes are TRBV19 and TRBJ2-3, with D perhaps matching TRBD1 (6 bases). The CDR3 has 15 residues. Trimming pared 5 bases from V and 4 bases from J, leaving 16 bases between. Germline values: CDR1 LNHDA, CDR2 SQIVND (reference sequence). The full variable domain, its missing parts supplied by reference TRBV19 and TRBJ2-3, is DGGITQSPKYLFRKEGQNVTLSCEQNLNHDAMYWYRQDPGQGLRLIYYSQIVNDFQKGDIAEGYSVSREKKESFPLTVTSAQKNPTAFYLCASSPPGQLPDTQYFGPGTRLTVL.